The source of this T cell receptor beta chain is a study of tumor and adjacent non-tumor tissue in lung cancer. On the study more broadly: Patients comprised approximately eleven adenocarcinoma, 2 squamous cell carcinoma and 1 small cell lung cancer. Study results and caveats: Top 100 clones took a larger repertoire share in normal lung.

A modified ARM-PCR protocol with three rounds of nested PCR amplified TCRbeta. TCRdb re-derived calls from the multiplex PCR reads in MiXCR, one entry per CDR3 protein. Of more than 60,000 distinct CDR3 sequences in the sample, around 76% were seen once. CDR3 length equals 17 residues. Germline V gives CDR1 SGHRS, CDR2 YFSETQ. As concerns this clonotype: What it recognizes is unknown. At one end the junction does not follow the germline gene, possibly because of a read error.

RNA was extracted from bulk tissue without any cell sorting. More than 3 cm separated this lung sample from the edge of the tumor. This chain joins TRBV5-1 and TRBJ2-3; 10 bases are a match to TRBD2. The specimen was distant non-tumor lung tissue. This receptor was taken from a man between 60 and 70 years old with non-small cell lung cancer. The CDR3 protein is CAISPYLSSGSSDTQYF. CDR3 coding DNA: TGTGCCATCAGTCCTTACCTTTCTAGCGGGAGTTCAGATACGCAGTATTTT.